This entry features one T cell receptor beta chain sequence. Antigen unknown. Primers included in the PCR were 60 Vbeta and 13 Jbeta primers. Profiled with immunoSEQ multiplex PCR; TCRdb holds only in-frame clones, not every one. Of over 110,000 clones in the sample, about 80% were seen once. This sample is drawn from a study of cytomegalovirus exposure and HLA in healthy donors. Germline CDR1 reads MNHEY; CDR2 reads SVGAGI. Losses at the gene ends were 4 bases for V and 7 bases for J; bases not matched to a gene: 7. The CDR3 has 15 amino acids. Study-level points and caveats: Using the classifier, cytomegalovirus status was reportedly diagnosed with high specificity and sensitivity. Analyses of presence and absence presupposed an approximately uniform sequencing depth across donors.

The TCR sequence derives from a woman aged 40 to 50 in good health and CMV-seropositive. The rearrangement links TRBV6-5 to TRBJ2-2; TRBD1 matches at 9 bases. The sample was PBMCs. CDR3 sequence (DNA): TGTGCCAGCAGTTCGGGACAGGGTCTCGGCGGGGAGCTGTTTTTT. It translates to CASSSGQGLGGELFF.